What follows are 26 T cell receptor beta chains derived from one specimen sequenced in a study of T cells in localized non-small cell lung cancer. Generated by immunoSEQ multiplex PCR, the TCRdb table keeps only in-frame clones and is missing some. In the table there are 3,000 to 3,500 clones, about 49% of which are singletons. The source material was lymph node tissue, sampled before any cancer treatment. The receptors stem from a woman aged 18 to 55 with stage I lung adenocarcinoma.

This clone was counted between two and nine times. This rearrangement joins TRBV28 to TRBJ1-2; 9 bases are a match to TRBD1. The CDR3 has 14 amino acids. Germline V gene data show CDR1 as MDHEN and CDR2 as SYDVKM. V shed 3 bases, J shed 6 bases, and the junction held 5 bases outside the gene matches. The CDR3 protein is CASSFRDRVDGYTF. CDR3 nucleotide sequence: TGTGCCAGCAGTTTCCGGGACAGGGTAGATGGCTACACCTTC.

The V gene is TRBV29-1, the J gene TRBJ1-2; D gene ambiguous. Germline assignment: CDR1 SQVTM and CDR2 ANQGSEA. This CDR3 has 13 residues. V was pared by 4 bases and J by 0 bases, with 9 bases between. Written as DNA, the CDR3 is TGCAGCGTTGGGGCGGGAACTAACTATGGCTACACCTTC. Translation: CSVGAGTNYGYTF.

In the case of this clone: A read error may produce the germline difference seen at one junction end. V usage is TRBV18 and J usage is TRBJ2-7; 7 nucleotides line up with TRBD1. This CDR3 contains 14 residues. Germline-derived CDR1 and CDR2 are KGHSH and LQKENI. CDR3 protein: CASCLTGVRDEQYF. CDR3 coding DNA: TGTGCCAGTTGTCTCACAGGGGTACGAGACGAGCAGTATTTC. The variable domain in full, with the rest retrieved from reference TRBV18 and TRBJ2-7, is NAGVMQNPRHLVRRRGQEARLRCSPMKGHSHVYWYRQLPEEGLKFMVYLQKENIIDESGMPKERFSAEFPKEGPSILRIQQVVRGDSAAYFCASCLTGVRDEQYFGPGTRLTVT.

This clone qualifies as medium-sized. Here the CDR3 reads CAISESTTGGPMHSGNTIYF. DNA of the CDR3: TGTGCCATCAGTGAGTCCACGACAGGAGGACCAATGCACTCTGGAAACACCATATATTTT. This chain connects TRBV10-3 to TRBJ1-3; tentatively, D is TRBD1 (6 bases). Germline-derived CDR1 and CDR2 are ENHRY and SYGVKD. The V end was cut by 0 bases, the J end by 0 bases, with 21 bases between. The CDR3 is made up of 20 amino acids.

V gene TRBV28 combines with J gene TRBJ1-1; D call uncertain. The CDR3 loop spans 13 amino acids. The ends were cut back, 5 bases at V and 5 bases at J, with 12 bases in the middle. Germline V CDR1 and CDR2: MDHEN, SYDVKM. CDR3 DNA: TGTGCCAGCAGTCCCACTACTTGGACTGAAGCTTTCTTT. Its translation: CASSPTTWTEAFF.

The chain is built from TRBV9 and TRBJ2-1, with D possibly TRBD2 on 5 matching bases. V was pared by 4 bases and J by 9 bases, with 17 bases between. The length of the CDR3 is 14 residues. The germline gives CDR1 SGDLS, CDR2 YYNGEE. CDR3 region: CASSLEGSPAEQFF. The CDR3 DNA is TGTGCCAGCAGCCTAGAGGGTAGCCCCGCTGAGCAGTTCTTC. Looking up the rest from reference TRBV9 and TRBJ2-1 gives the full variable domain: DSGVTQTPKHLITATGQRVTLRCSPRSGDLSVYWYQQSLDQGLQFLIQYYNGEERAKGNILERFSAQQFPDLHSELNLSSLELGDSALYFCASSLEGSPAEQFFGPGTRLTVL.

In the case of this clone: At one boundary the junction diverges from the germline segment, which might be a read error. Here the CDR3 reads CASSQGNTGKLFF. CDR3 in DNA: TGTGCCAGTAGCCAGGGAAACACCGGGAAGCTGTTTTTT. The chain carries TRBV19 and TRBJ2-2; D is perhaps TRBD1 or TRBD2 (5 bases each). CDR3 length: 13 amino acids. Germline values: CDR1 LNHDA, CDR2 SQIVND (reference sequence).

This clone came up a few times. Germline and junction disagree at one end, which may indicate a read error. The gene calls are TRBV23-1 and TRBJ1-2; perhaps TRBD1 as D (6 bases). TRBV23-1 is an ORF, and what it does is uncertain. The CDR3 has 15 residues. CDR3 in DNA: TGCGCCAGCAGCCAAGCAGTACAGGGTGACTATGGCTACATCTTC. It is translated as CASSQAVQGDYGYIF.

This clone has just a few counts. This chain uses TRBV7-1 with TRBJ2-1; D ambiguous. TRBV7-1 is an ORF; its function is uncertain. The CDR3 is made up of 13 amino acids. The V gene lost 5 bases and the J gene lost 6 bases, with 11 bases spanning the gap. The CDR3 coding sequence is TGTGCCAGCAGCCCCTCCCAGAGCAATGAGCAGTTCTTC. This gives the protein CASSPSQSNEQFF.

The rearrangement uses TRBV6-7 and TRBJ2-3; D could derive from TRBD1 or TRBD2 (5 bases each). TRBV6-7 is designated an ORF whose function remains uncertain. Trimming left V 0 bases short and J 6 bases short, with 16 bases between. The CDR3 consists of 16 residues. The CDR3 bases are TGTGCCAGCAGTTACTCGATCGGGACGGAGGATGATACGCAGTATTTT. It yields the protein CASSYSIGTEDDTQYF.

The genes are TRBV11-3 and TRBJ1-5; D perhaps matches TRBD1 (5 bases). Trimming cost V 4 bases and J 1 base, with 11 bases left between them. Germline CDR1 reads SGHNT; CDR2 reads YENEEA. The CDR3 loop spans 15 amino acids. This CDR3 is CASSWGGGSNQPQHF. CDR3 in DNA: TGTGCCAGCAGCTGGGGGGGAGGGAGCAATCAGCCCCAGCATTTT.

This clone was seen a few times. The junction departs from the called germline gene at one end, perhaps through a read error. The CDR3 reads CASSFTTTRVHEQYF. The CDR3 nucleotides are TGTGCCAGTAGTTTCACTACGACAAGGGTCCACGAGCAGTACTTC. The rearrangement joins TRBV6-8 to TRBJ2-7; D remains ambiguous. Germline CDR1 and CDR2: MNHGY and SAAAGT. The CDR3 contains 15 residues.

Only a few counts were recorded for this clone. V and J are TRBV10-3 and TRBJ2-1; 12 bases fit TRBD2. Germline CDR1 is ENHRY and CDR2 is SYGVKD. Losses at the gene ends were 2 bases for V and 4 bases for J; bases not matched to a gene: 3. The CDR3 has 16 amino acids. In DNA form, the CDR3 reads TGTGCCATCAGTGAGCCGACTAGCGGGAGATACAATGAGCAGTTCTTC. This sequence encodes CAISEPTSGRYNEQFF.

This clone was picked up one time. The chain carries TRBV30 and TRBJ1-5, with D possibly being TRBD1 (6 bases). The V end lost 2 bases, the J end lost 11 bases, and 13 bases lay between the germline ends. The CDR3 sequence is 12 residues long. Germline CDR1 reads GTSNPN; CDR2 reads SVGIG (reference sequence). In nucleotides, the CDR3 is TGTGCCTGGAGTATACAGGGCAGGGCCCAGCATTTT. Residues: CAWSIQGRAQHF.

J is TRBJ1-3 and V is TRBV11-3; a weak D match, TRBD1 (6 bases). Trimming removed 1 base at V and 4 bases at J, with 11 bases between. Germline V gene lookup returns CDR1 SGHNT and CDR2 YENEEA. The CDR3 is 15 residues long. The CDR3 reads CASSLVGGDGNTIYF. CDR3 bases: TGTGCCAGCAGCTTAGTCGGGGGCGACGGAAACACCATATATTTT.

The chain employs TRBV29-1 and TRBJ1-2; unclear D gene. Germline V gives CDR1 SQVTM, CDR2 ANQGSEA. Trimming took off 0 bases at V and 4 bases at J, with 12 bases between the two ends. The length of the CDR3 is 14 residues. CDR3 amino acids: CSVEEGRKGYGYTF. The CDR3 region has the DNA TGCAGCGTTGAAGAGGGGAGGAAGGGCTATGGCTACACCTTC.

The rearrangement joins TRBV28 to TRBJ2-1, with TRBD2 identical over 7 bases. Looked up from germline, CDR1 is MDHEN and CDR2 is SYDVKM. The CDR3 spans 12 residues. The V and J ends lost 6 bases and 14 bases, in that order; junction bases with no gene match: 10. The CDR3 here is CASRRDGGGKFF. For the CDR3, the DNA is TGTGCCAGCAGGCGGGACGGCGGGGGAAAGTTCTTC.

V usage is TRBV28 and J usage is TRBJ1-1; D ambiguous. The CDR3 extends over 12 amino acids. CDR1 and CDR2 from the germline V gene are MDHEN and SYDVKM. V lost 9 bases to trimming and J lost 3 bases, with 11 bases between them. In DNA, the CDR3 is TGTGCCAGTACAGCGACTGACACTGAAGCTTTCTTT. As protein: CASTATDTEAFF.

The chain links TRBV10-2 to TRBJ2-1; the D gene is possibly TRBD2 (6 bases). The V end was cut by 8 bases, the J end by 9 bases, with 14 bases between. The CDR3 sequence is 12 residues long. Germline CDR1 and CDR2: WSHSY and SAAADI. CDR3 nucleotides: TGCGCCAGCTCTCGGGTGGGGGGTGAGCAGTTCTTC. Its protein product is CASSRVGGEQFF.

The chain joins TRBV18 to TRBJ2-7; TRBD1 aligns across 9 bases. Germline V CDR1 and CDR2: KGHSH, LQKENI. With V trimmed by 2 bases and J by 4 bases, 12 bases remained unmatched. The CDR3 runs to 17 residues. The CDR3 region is CASSPKNVRTGVYEQYF. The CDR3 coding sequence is TGTGCCAGCTCACCAAAAAATGTGAGGACAGGGGTGTACGAGCAGTACTTC. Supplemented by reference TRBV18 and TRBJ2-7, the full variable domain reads NAGVMQNPRHLVRRRGQEARLRCSPMKGHSHVYWYRQLPEEGLKFMVYLQKENIIDESGMPKERFSAEFPKEGPSILRIQQVVRGDSAAYFCASSPKNVRTGVYEQYFGPGTRLTVT.

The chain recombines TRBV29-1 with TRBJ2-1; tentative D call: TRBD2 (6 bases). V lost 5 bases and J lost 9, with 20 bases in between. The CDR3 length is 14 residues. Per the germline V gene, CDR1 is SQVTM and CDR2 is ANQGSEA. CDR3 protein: CSVRSTSTNGEQFF. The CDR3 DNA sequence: TGCAGCGTTCGTTCCACTAGCACCAATGGTGAGCAGTTCTTC.

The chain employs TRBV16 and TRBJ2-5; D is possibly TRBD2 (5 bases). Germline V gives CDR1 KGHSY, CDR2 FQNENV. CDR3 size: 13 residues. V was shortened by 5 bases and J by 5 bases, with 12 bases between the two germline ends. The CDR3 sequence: CASSETRAETQYF. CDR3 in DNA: TGTGCCAGCAGCGAAACTAGGGCGGAGACCCAGTACTTC.

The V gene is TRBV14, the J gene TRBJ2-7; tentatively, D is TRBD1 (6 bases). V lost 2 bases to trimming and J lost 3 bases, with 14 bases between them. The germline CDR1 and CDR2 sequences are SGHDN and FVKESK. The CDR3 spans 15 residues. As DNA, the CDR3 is TGTGCCAGCAGCCAAACCTTGACAGGCAACTACGAGCAGTACTTC. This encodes CASSQTLTGNYEQYF. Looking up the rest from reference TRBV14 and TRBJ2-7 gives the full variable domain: EAGVTQFPSHSVIEKGQTVTLRCDPISGHDNLYWYRRVMGKEIKFLLHFVKESKQDESGMPNNRFLAERTGGTYSTLKVQPAELEDSGVYFCASSQTLTGNYEQYFGPGTRLTVT.

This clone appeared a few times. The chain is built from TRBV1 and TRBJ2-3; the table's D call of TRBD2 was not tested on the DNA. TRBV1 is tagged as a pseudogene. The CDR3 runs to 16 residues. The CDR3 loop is CASSQDTSGRAARQYF. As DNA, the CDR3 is TGCGCCAGCAGCCAAGACACTAGCGGGAGGGCGGCGCGGCAGTATTTT.

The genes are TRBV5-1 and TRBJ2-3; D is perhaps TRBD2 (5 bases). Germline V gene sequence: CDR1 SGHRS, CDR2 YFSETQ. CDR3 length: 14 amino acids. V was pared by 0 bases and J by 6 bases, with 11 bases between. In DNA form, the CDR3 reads TGCGCCAGCAGCTTGGAGCGACTAACGGATACGCAGTATTTT. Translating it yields CASSLERLTDTQYF.

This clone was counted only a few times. CDR3 nucleotide sequence: TGTGCCAGCAGCTTATTGGCAGTAGGCGGGGAGCTGTTTTTT. Amino acid sequence: CASSLLAVGGELFF. The chain is built from TRBV11-3 and TRBJ2-2; D unresolved. The CDR3 is made up of 14 amino acids. Germline CDR1 SGHNT, CDR2 YENEEA. Between the trimmed V and J ends, which lost 2 bases and 7 bases, there was a span of 11 bases.